Listed here are 6 T cell receptor beta chains from one sample, sequenced in a study of regulatory T cells in long-lasting Graves disease. Time point in this sample: newly diagnosed GD, antithyroid drugs for less than 3 months. RNA isolated from PBMCs was used to make the TCR library. In building TCR beta libraries, iRepertoire HTBI primers were used together with Arm-PCR of CDR3 regions. Each CDR3 protein gets one entry after TCRdb re-called the multiplex PCR reads with MiXCR. The data show roughly 420,000 distinct CDR3 sequences, about 17% seen once. The sample was also linked to a second study, of T cells in Graves' hyperthyroidism and ophthalmopathy.

Sample: peripheral blood mononuclear cells (PBMCs), taken at new diagnosis, from a patient treated with antithyroid drugs. Receptor source: a woman under 30 with Graves disease.

This clonotype appeared a few times. The chain couples TRBV7-2 to TRBJ2-7; D may correspond to TRBD1 or TRBD2 (5 bases each). Germline CDR1 reads SGHTA; CDR2 reads FQGNSA. Trimming took 5 bases from V and 7 from J, leaving 15 bases between them. This CDR3 region has 13 residues. DNA for the CDR3: TGTGCCAGCAGCGGGACGGAGCTTAGGGAGCAGTACTTC. The encoded protein is CASSGTELREQYF.

This clonotype was counted between two and nine times. The J gene is TRBJ1-2, the V gene TRBV5-4; D not certain. From germline, CDR1 is SGHNT and CDR2 YYREEE (reference sequence). The CDR3 length is 16 residues. V lost 4 bases to trimming and J lost 2 bases, with 18 bases between them. This CDR3 reads CASSRTHDVGNYGYTF. The CDR3 DNA reads TGTGCCAGCAGCCGAACGCATGACGTGGGGAACTATGGCTACACCTTC.

Worth noting for this clonotype: This may stem from a read error, because a much larger clone lies one nucleotide away. The gene calls are TRBV29-1 and TRBJ2-7, with D perhaps matching TRBD1 (6 bases). V lost 6 bases, J lost 7 bases, and 19 bases lay in between. Germline lookup yields CDR1 SQVTM and CDR2 ANQGSEA. The CDR3 loop spans 13 amino acids. The CDR3 loop is CSVRQVLYNEQYF. The CDR3 nucleotides are TGCAGCGTGAGACAGGTTCTCTACAATGAGCAGTACTTC.

This clonotype turned up a few times. This chain links TRBV6-1 with TRBJ2-7; D gene uncertain. Looked up from germline, CDR1 is MNHNS and CDR2 is SASEGT. V lost 7 bases, J lost 2 bases, and 9 bases lay in between. The CDR3 spans 12 residues. The CDR3 DNA is TGTGCCAGCACCGAAACCACCTACGAGCAGTACTTC. Translating gives CASTETTYEQYF.

In this sample, this clonotype turned up many times. The CDR3 region has the DNA TGTGCCATCAGTGGAGGGACTGACTCCTACGAGCAGTACTTC. Protein sequence: CAISGGTDSYEQYF. This chain uses TRBV10-3 with TRBJ2-7; possibly TRBD2 for D (6 bases). The CDR3 is made up of 14 amino acids. V was cut by 4 bases and J by 0 bases, with 10 bases left in between. Germline loops: CDR1 ENHRY, CDR2 SYGVKD.

Turning to this clonotype: One end of the junction fails to match germline, which may point to a read error. V is TRBV3-1 and J is TRBJ2-2, with D possibly TRBD2 on 5 matching bases. Germline CDR1 reads LGHDT; CDR2 reads YNNKEL (reference sequence). The CDR3 is made up of 13 amino acids. CDR3 bases: TGTGCCAGCAGCGGAATCCGACCCGGGGATCTGTTTTTT. It yields the protein CASSGIRPGDLFF.